The clone carrying this TCR beta chain was detected a few times. Its target is not known. This CDR3 is built from 14 residues. V shed 5 bases and J 1 base; nucleotides not matched to a gene: 2. The V gene's germline CDR1 is LGHNA and CDR2 YSLEER. Produced via immunoSEQ multiplex PCR; TCRdb's table is partial and in-frame only. This table holds approximately 3,100 clones, roughly 43% found once. The sample is drawn from a study of STAT3 mutations in large granular lymphocyte leukemia. Study-level results: Samples missed the first appearance of the clone. In T-cell large granular lymphocyte leukemia, about half of patients showed multiple immunodominant subclonotypes.

The sequence came from a man aged 50 or older with T-cell large granular lymphocyte leukemia. Some clones in this sample may be carry-over from other donors' samples. Sequencing was done on a sample of peripheral blood mononuclear cells. The V call is TRBV4-3, the J call TRBJ1-1; 9 bases agree with TRBD1. The CDR3 region is CASSGQGRNTEAFF. The CDR3 DNA reads as TGCGCCAGCAGCGGACAGGGGCGGAACACTGAAGCTTTCTTT.